The clone carrying this T cell receptor (beta chain) has a single count. The V end was cut by 0 bases, the J end by 0 bases, with 9 bases between. Germline V gene data show CDR1 as SGHNT and CDR2 as YYREEE (reference sequence). CDR3 length: 15 amino acids. Authors' processing steps: Reference gene primer amplification gave nucleated cell count estimates. The protocol was immunoSEQ multiplex PCR, while the TCRdb copy is restricted to in-frame clones and leaves out a portion. The V and J calls and the clone size are those of that table, but D and trimming were determined from the DNA. The sample has around 400,000 clones; roughly 86% are singletons. The data stem from a study of blood T cell repertoires in COVID-19.

The receptor's source is a woman aged 55-70 years with COVID-19, enrolled during active disease. Sequenced input: peripheral blood. The chain employs TRBV5-4 and TRBJ1-1, with D hard to call. For the CDR3, the DNA is TGTGCCAGCAGCTTGGAAACTAGATTGAACACTGAAGCTTTCTTT. Its protein product is CASSLETRLNTEAFF.